Included here is one T cell receptor beta chain sequence, with context. Profiled with immunoSEQ multiplex PCR; TCRdb holds only in-frame clones, not every one. This table holds under 350,000 clones, roughly 89% found once. This specimen comes from a study of blood T cell repertoires in COVID-19. J gave up 2 bases and V 2 bases, and 6 bases lay outside the gene matches. The CDR3 sequence is 15 residues long. Germline V gene sequence: CDR1 LNHDA, CDR2 SQIVND (reference sequence). V gene TRBV19 combines with J gene TRBJ2-7; TRBD1 matches 7 bases. Sequencing used peripheral blood. This TCR came from a man aged 50-60 years with acute or convalescent COVID-19. This CDR3 is CASSIIPGTAYEQYF. The CDR3 DNA follows: TGTGCCAGTAGTATAATCCCTGGGACAGCCTACGAGCAGTACTTC.